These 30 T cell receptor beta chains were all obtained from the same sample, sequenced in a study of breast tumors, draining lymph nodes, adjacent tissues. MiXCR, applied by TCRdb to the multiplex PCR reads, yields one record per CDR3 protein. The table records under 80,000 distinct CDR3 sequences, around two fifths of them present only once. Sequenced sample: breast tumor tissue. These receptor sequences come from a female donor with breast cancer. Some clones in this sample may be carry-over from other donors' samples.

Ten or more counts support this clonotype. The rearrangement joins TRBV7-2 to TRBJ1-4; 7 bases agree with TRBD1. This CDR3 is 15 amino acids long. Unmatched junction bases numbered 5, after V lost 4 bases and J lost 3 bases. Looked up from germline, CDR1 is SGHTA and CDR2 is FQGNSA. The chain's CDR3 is CASSSATGPNEKLFF. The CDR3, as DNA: TGTGCCAGCAGCTCAGCGACAGGGCCTAATGAAAAACTGTTTTTT.

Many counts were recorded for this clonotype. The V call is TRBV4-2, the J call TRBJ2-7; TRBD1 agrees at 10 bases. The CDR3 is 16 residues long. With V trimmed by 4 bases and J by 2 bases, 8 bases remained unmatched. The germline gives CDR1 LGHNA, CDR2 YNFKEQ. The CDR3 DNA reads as TGTGCCAGCAGCCCAGAGTACGGACAGGGGGCCTACGAGCAGTACTTC. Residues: CASSPEYGQGAYEQYF.

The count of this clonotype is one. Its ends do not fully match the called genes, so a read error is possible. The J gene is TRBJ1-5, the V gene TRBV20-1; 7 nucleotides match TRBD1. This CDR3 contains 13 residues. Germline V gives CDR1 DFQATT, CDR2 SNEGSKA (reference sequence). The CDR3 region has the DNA TGCAGTGCAAGAGGACAGGGCAATCAGCCCCAGCATTTT. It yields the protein CSARGQGNQPQHF.

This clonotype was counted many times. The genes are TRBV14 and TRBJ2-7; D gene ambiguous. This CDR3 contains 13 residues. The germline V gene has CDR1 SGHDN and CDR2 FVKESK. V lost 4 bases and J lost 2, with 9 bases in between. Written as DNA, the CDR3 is TGTGCCAGCAGCCGACACCATCCCTACGAGCAGTACTTC. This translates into CASSRHHPYEQYF.

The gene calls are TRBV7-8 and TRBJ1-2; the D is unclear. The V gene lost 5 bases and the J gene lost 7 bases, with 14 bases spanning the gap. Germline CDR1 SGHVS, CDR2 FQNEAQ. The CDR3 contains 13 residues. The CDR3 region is CASSRGIEGGYTF. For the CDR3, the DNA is TGTGCCAGCAGCAGAGGGATCGAGGGTGGCTACACCTTC. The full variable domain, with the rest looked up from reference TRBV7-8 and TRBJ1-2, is GAGVSQSPRYKVAKRGQDVALRCDPISGHVSLFWYQQALGQGPEFLTYFQNEAQLDKSGLPSDRFFAERPEGSVSTLKIQRTQQEDSAVYLCASSRGIEGGYTFGSGTRLTVV.

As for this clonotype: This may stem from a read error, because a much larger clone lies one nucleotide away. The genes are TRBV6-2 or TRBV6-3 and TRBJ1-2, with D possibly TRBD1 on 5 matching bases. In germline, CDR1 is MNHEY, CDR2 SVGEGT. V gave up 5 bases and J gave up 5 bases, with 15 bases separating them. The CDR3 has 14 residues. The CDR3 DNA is TGTGCCAGCAGTCACCAGCTGGGACCGTATGGCTACACCTTC. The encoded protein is CASSHQLGPYGYTF.

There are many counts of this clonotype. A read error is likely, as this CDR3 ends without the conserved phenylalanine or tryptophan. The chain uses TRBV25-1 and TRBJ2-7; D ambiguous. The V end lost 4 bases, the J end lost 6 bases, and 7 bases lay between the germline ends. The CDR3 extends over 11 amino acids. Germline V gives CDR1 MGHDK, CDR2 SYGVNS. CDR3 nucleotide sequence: TGTGCCAGCAGTGGGGGATTCGAGCAGTACCTC. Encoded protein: CASSGGFEQYL.

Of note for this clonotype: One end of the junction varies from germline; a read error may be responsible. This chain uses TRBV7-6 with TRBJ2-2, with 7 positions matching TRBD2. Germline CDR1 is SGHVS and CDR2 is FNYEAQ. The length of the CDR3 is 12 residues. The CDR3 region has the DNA TGTGCCAGCAGCGCTTCAAGCGGGGAGCTGTCTTTT. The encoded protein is CASSASSGELSF.

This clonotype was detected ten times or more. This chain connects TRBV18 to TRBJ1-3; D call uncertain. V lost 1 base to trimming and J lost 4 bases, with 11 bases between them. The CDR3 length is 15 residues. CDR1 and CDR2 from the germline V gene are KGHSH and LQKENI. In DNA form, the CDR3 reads TGTGCCAGCTCACCACTGGGAAGGGCCGGAAACACCATATATTTT. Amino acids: CASSPLGRAGNTIYF.

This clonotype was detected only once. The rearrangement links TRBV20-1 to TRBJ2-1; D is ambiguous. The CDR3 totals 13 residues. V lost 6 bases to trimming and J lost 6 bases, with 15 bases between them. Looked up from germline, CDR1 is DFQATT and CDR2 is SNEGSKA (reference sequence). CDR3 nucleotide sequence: TGCAGTGCCAGCTCAAAAGGGCTCAATGAGCAGTTCTTC. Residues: CSASSKGLNEQFF.

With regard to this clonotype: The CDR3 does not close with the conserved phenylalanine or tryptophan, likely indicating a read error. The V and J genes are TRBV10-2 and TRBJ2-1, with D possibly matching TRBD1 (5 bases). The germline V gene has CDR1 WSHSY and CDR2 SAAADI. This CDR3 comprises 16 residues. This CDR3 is CTSSESLVAGYNEQFL. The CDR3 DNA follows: TGCACCAGCAGTGAGTCGCTGGTAGCAGGGTACAATGAGCAGTTCCTC.

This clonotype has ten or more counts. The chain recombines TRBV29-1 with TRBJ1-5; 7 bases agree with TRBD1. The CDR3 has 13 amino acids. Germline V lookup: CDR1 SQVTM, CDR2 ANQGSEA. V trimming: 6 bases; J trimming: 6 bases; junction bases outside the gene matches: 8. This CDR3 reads CSVGTDAGQPQHF. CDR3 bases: TGCAGCGTAGGGACAGATGCTGGTCAGCCCCAGCATTTT.

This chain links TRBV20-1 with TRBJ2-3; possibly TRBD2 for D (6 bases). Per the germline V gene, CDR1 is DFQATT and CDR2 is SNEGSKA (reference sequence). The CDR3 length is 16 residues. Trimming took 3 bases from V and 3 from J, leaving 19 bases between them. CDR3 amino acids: CSARKLRSGATDTQYF. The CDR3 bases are TGCAGTGCTAGGAAGCTCCGGTCGGGAGCGACAGATACGCAGTATTTT.

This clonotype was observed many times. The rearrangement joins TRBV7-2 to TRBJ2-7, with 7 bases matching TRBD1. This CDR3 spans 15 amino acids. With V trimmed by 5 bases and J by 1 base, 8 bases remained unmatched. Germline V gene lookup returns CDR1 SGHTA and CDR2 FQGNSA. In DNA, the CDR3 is TGTGCCAGCAGCGAAAGTGGGACAGCTTCCTACGAGCAGTACTTC. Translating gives CASSESGTASYEQYF. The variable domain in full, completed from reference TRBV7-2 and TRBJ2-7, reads GAGVSQSPSNKVTEKGKDVELRCDPISGHTALYWYRQSLGQGLEFLIYFQGNSAPDKSGLPSDRFSAERTGGSVSTLTIQRTQQEDSAVYLCASSESGTASYEQYFGPGTRLTVT.

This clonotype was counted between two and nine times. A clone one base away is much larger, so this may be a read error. CDR3 region: CSASRTSAHTTQYF. The CDR3, as DNA: TGCAGTGCTAGCAGGACTAGCGCCCATACTACGCAGTATTTT. The chain recombines TRBV20-1 with TRBJ2-3; 9 bases are shared with TRBD2. V trimming: 3 bases; J trimming: 8 bases; junction bases outside the gene matches: 9. This CDR3 has 14 residues. Per germline, CDR1 DFQATT and CDR2 SNEGSKA (reference sequence).

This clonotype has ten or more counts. The CDR3 region is CSARDGLAGGPGTDTQYF. The CDR3 DNA is TGCAGTGCTAGAGATGGGCTAGCGGGGGGGCCTGGCACAGATACGCAGTATTTT. This rearrangement joins TRBV20-1 to TRBJ2-3; 12 positions match TRBD2. Germline V gives CDR1 DFQATT, CDR2 SNEGSKA (reference sequence). The CDR3 is made up of 18 amino acids. Trimming at V came to 0 bases and at J to 1 base, leaving 8 bases not matched to a gene.

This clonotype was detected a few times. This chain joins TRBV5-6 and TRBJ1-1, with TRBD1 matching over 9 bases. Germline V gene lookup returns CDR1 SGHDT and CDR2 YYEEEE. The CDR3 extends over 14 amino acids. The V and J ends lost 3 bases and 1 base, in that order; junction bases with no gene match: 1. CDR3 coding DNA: TGTGCCAGCAGCTGGGACAGGGCGAACACTGAAGCTTTCTTT. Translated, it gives CASSWDRANTEAFF.

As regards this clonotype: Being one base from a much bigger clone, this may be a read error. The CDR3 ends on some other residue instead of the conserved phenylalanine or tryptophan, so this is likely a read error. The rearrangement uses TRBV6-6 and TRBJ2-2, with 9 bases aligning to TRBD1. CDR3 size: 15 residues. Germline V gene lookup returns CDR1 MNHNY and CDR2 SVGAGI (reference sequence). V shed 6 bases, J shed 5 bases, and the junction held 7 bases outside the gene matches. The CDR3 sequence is CASRPGTGITGELFS. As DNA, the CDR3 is TGTGCCAGCAGACCCGGGACAGGGATAACCGGGGAGCTGTTTTCT.

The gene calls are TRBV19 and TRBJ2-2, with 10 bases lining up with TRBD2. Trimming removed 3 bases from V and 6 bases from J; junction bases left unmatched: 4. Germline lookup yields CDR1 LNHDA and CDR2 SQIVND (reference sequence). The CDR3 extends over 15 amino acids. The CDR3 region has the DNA TGTGCCAGTAGTATGAGGACTAGCGGTTCCGGGGAGCTGTTTTTT. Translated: CASSMRTSGSGELFF.

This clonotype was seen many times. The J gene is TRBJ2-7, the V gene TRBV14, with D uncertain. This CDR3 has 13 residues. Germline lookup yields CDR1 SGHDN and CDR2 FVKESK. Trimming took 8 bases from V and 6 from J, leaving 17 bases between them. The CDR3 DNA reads TGTGCCAGCTGCCCCTCGGTGGGGTCCGAGCAGTACTTC. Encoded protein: CASCPSVGSEQYF.

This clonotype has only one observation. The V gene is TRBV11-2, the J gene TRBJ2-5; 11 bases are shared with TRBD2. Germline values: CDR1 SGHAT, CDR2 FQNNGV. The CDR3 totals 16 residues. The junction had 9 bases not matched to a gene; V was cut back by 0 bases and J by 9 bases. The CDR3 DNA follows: TGTGCCAGCAGCTTAGAGACTAGCGGGGTACGCTTGGCCCAGTACTTC. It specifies CASSLETSGVRLAQYF.

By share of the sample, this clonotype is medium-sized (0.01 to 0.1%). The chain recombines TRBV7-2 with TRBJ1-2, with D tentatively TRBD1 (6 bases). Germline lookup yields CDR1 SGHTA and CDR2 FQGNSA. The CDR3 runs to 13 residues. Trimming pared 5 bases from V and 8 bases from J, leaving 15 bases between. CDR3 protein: CASSPSGGRGYTF. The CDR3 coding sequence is TGTGCCAGCAGCCCCTCGGGGGGGCGAGGCTACACCTTC.

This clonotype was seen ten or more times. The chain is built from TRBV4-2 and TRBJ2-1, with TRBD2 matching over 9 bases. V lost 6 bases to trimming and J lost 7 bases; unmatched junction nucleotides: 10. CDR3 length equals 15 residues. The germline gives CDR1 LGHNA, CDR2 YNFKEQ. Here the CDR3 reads CASSSGTSMTNEQFF. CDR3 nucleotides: TGTGCCAGCAGTAGCGGGACTAGCATGACGAATGAGCAGTTCTTC.

CDR3 in amino acids: CASSHATGGSYEQYF. The CDR3 DNA reads as TGTGCCAGCAGTCACGCGACAGGGGGCTCCTACGAGCAGTACTTC. The rearrangement joins TRBV6-2 or TRBV6-3 to TRBJ2-7, with 9 bases identical to TRBD1. V shed 5 bases and J 0 bases; nucleotides not matched to a gene: 5. The germline V gene has CDR1 MNHEY and CDR2 SVGEGT. The CDR3 length is 15 residues.

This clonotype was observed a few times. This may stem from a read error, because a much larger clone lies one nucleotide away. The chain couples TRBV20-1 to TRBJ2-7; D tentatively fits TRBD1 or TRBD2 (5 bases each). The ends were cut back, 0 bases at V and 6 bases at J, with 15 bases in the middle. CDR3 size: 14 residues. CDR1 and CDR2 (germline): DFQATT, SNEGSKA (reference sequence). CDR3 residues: CSARDEKGTSEQYF. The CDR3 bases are TGCAGTGCTAGAGATGAGAAAGGGACCTCCGAGCAGTACTTC.

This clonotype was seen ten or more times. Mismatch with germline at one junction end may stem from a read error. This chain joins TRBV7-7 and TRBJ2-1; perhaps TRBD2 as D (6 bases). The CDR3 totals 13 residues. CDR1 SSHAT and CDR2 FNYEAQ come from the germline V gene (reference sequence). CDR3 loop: CASSLYWGDEQFF. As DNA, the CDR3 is TGTGCTAGCAGCTTATATTGGGGGGATGAGCAGTTCTTC.

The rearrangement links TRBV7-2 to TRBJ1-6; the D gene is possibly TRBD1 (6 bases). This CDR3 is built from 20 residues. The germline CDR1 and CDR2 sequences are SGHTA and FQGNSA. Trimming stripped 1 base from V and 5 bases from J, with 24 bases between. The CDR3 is CASSLVAGEKVLEDNSPLHF. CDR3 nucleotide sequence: TGTGCCAGCAGCTTAGTGGCAGGGGAGAAAGTATTAGAGGATAATTCACCCCTCCACTTT.

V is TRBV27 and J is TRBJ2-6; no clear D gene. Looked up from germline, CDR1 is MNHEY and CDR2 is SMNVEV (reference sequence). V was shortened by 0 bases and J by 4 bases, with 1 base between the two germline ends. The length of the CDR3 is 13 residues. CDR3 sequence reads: CASSLSGANVLTF. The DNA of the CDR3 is TGTGCCAGCAGTTTATCGGGGGCCAACGTCCTGACTTTC. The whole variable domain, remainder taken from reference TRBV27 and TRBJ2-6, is EAQVTQNPRYLITVTGKKLTVTCSQNMNHEYMSWYRQDPGLGLRQIYYSMNVEVTDKGDVPEGYKVSRKEKRNFPLILESPSPNQTSLYFCASSLSGANVLTFGAGSRLTVL.

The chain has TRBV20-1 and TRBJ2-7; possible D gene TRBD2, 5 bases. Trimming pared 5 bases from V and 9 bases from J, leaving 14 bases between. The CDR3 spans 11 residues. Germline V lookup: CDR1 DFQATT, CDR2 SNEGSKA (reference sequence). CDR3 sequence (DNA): TGCAGTGCTGAGGGTGAGAGTGGGCAGTACTTC. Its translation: CSAEGESGQYF.

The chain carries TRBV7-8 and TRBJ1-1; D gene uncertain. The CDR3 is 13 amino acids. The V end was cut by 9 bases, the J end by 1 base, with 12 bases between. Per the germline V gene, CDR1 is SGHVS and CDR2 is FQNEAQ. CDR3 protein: CASRPRRNTEAFF. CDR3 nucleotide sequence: TGTGCCAGTCGTCCGAGGAGGAACACTGAAGCTTTCTTT.